The 25 T cell receptor beta chains reported below all come from one sample, sequenced in a study of blood T cell repertoires in COVID-19. Some clones are missing from TCRdb's copy, which holds only in-frame ones; the method was immunoSEQ multiplex PCR. The data show approximately 24,000 clones, 85% to 90% seen once. The sequenced material came from peripheral blood. These TCRs come from a man between 65 and 85 years old with COVID-19, enrolled during active disease.

The V gene is TRBV7-2, the J gene TRBJ2-3; TRBD2 agrees at 8 bases. With V trimmed by 1 base and J by 4 bases, 10 bases remained unmatched. Per germline, CDR1 SGHTA and CDR2 FQGNSA. CDR3 length: 17 residues. CDR3 residues: CASSLGWSGLEADTQYF. CDR3 bases: TGTGCCAGCAGCTTAGGTTGGTCGGGACTAGAGGCAGATACGCAGTATTTT.

CDR3 residues: CASSLTATGYTF. The CDR3 DNA reads TGTGCCAGCAGTCTGACAGCCACTGGCTACACCTTC. This rearrangement joins TRBV12-3 or TRBV12-4 to TRBJ1-2; TRBD1 is a possible D gene (5 bases). The ends were cut back, 5 bases at V and 7 bases at J, with 11 bases in the middle. This CDR3 has 12 amino acids.

This chain uses TRBV6-6 with TRBJ2-2; no firm D call. Between the trimmed V and J ends, which lost 6 bases and 5 bases, there was a span of 10 bases. In germline, CDR1 is MNHNY, CDR2 SVGAGI (reference sequence). CDR3 length: 13 residues. In DNA, the CDR3 is TGTGCCAGCAGCCCAGTCGCTACCGGGGAGCTGTTTTTT. Translated, it gives CASSPVATGELFF.

The chain recombines TRBV5-1 with TRBJ2-1, with D perhaps matching TRBD1 (6 bases). Germline CDR1 is SGHRS and CDR2 is YFSETQ. There are 15 residues in the CDR3. The germline V and J ends were trimmed by 2 bases and 5 bases, with 14 bases remaining between them. The CDR3 DNA follows: TGCGCCAGCAGCTTACAGGGAGTGTTGGACAATGAGCAGTTCTTC. This codes for CASSLQGVLDNEQFF.

The genes are TRBV6-5 and TRBJ1-1, with TRBD1 matching 8 bases. The CDR3 is 15 amino acids. Germline loops: CDR1 MNHEY, CDR2 SVGAGI. J gave up 2 bases and V 8 bases, and 10 bases lay outside the gene matches. The CDR3 nucleotides are TGTGCCAGCGCCTTTGGGGACAGGAGAAACACTGAAGCTTTCTTT. It is translated as CASAFGDRRNTEAFF.

This sequence joins TRBV6-5 and TRBJ2-7, with a weak D call TRBD1 (6 bases). Trimming cost V 2 bases and J 0 bases, with 14 bases left between them. The V gene's germline CDR1 is MNHEY and CDR2 SVGAGI. The CDR3 length is 16 residues. The CDR3 reads CASSYNGQKSSYEQYF. CDR3 nucleotide sequence: TGTGCCAGCAGTTACAACGGACAGAAGAGCTCCTACGAGCAGTACTTC.

This chain uses TRBV2 with TRBJ1-1; 10 nucleotides agree with TRBD1. CDR1 is SNHLY and CDR2 is FYNNEI in the germline V gene. The CDR3 is 14 residues long. The junction had 5 bases not matched to a gene; V was cut back by 6 bases and J by 4 bases. In nucleotides, the CDR3 is TGTGCCAGCAGGGGGACAGGGGAGCGCACTGAAGCTTTCTTT. Translating it yields CASRGTGERTEAFF.

CDR3 in amino acids: CASSQESGVLYNEQFF. CDR3 nucleotide sequence: TGTGCCAGCAGCCAAGAGTCAGGGGTTCTCTACAATGAGCAGTTCTTC. The chain is built from TRBV3-1 (or the pseudogene TRBV3-2) and TRBJ2-1; perhaps TRBD1 as D (6 bases). The CDR3 runs to 16 residues. CDR1 LGHDT and CDR2 YNNKEL come from the germline V gene (reference sequence). V was trimmed by 0 bases and J by 3 bases, leaving 12 bases between them.

V usage is TRBV5-4 and J usage is TRBJ2-3; no clear D. CDR1 is SGHNT and CDR2 is YYREEE in the germline V gene (reference sequence). The CDR3 length is 12 residues. V lost 1 base, J lost 5 bases, and 5 bases lay in between. The CDR3 region is CASSLSEDTQYF. The DNA of the CDR3 is TGTGCCAGCAGCTTGTCAGAAGATACGCAGTATTTT.

V gene TRBV4-1 combines with J gene TRBJ1-1; D not certain. The V and J ends lost 4 bases and 1 base respectively, with 10 bases between them. This CDR3 has 14 amino acids. The V gene's germline CDR1 is MGHRA and CDR2 YSYEKL. In DNA form, the CDR3 reads TGCGCCAGCAGCCTTGTAAGCGGGAACACTGAAGCTTTCTTT. Residues: CASSLVSGNTEAFF.

The gene calls are TRBV7-9 and TRBJ2-7; the D gene is possibly TRBD2 (6 bases). This CDR3 has 14 amino acids. CDR1 is SEHNR, CDR2 FQNEAQ, per germline (reference sequence). The germline V and J ends were trimmed by 3 bases and 2 bases, with 11 bases remaining between them. The CDR3 sequence is CASSLSGFTYEQYF. The CDR3 region has the DNA TGTGCCAGCAGCTTGAGCGGGTTCACCTACGAGCAGTACTTC.

The chain links TRBV5-5 to TRBJ1-1; D ambiguous. V was trimmed by 1 base and J by 5 bases, leaving 15 bases between them. The CDR3 runs 15 residues. Germline CDR1 is SGHKS and CDR2 is YYEKEE (reference sequence). The chain's CDR3 is CASSLMSRAGTEAFF. The CDR3 region has the DNA TGTGCCAGCAGCTTGATGTCGAGGGCGGGAACTGAAGCTTTCTTT. The entire variable domain, with the rest obtained from reference TRBV5-5 and TRBJ1-1, is as follows: DAGVTQSPTHLIKTRGQQVTLRCSPISGHKSVSWYQQVLGQGPQFIFQYYEKEERGRGNFPDRFSARQFPNYSSELNVNALLLGDSALYLCASSLMSRAGTEAFFGQGTRLTVV.

The gene calls are TRBV5-1 and TRBJ2-5; TRBD2 matches 10 bases. This CDR3 has 16 amino acids. V was clipped by 0 bases and J by 5 bases; unmatched bases: 7. Germline V CDR1 and CDR2: SGHRS, YFSETQ. CDR3 residues: CASSLAPAGGPETQYF. CDR3 DNA: TGCGCCAGCAGCTTGGCCCCAGCGGGAGGGCCGGAGACCCAGTACTTC.

The chain has TRBV12-3 or TRBV12-4 and TRBJ1-2; no clear D gene. This CDR3 contains 13 residues. V was shortened by 2 bases and J by 4 bases, with 8 bases between the two germline ends. The CDR3, as DNA: TGTGCCAGCAGTTTACGGGGAGGCTATGGCTACACCTTC. It encodes CASSLRGGYGYTF.

This clone was detected only once. The rearrangement links TRBV19 to TRBJ1-2; no reliable D call. The CDR3 consists of 16 residues. Per germline, CDR1 LNHDA and CDR2 SQIVND (reference sequence). The ends were cut back, 3 bases at V and 6 bases at J, with 20 bases in the middle. This chain's CDR3 is CASSISDRGFRDGYTF. CDR3 in DNA: TGTGCCAGTAGTATCTCGGACCGAGGGTTTAGGGATGGCTACACCTTC.

The chain is built from TRBV6-6 and TRBJ1-4; 7 positions match TRBD1. The CDR3 is 16 residues long. Germline lookup yields CDR1 MNHNY and CDR2 SVGAGI (reference sequence). After removal of 2 bases from V and 5 bases from J, the junction contained 8 bases not matched to a gene. The CDR3 DNA follows: TGTGCCAGCAGTTACGGGCCGGGACAGACGAATGAAAAACTGTTTTTT. Translating it yields CASSYGPGQTNEKLFF.

This clone has only one observation. The chain has TRBV5-5 and TRBJ2-1, with TRBD2 matching 9 bases. Trimming took 0 bases from V and 3 from J; bases not matched to a gene: 1. The CDR3 has 15 amino acids. The germline V gene has CDR1 SGHKS and CDR2 YYEKEE (reference sequence). CDR3 bases: TGTGCCAGCAGCTTGGTAGCGGGAGTCTACAATGAGCAGTTCTTC. Translated, it gives CASSLVAGVYNEQFF. Variable domain in full (rest from reference TRBV5-5 and TRBJ2-1): DAGVTQSPTHLIKTRGQQVTLRCSPISGHKSVSWYQQVLGQGPQFIFQYYEKEERGRGNFPDRFSARQFPNYSSELNVNALLLGDSALYLCASSLVAGVYNEQFFGPGTRLTVL.

The chain joins TRBV25-1 to TRBJ1-4; D gene ambiguous. The length of the CDR3 is 15 residues. CDR1 is MGHDK and CDR2 is SYGVNS in the germline V gene. V lost 3 bases, J lost 0 bases, and 8 bases lay in between. CDR3 protein: CASSDVGTTNEKLFF. In nucleotides, the CDR3 is TGTGCCAGCAGTGATGTCGGGACAACTAATGAAAAACTGTTTTTT. The full variable domain, in which reference TRBV25-1 and TRBJ1-4 provide the parts outside the CDR3, is EADIYQTPRYLVIGTGKKITLECSQTMGHDKMYWYQQDPGMELHLIHYSYGVNSTEKGDLSSESTVSRIRTEHFPLTLESARPSHTSQYLCASSDVGTTNEKLFFGSGTQLSVL.

The chain couples TRBV4-2 to TRBJ2-7; 13 positions match TRBD2. This CDR3 has 16 amino acids. V was pared by 2 bases and J by 2 bases, with 3 bases of the junction left unmatched. Germline V lookup: CDR1 LGHNA, CDR2 YNFKEQ. CDR3 amino acids: CASSQQLAGGPYEQYF. The CDR3 nucleotides are TGTGCCAGCAGCCAACAACTAGCGGGGGGGCCCTACGAGCAGTACTTC.

The chain joins TRBV4-1 to TRBJ2-7; D remains unclear. This CDR3 is built from 16 residues. The germline V gene has CDR1 MGHRA and CDR2 YSYEKL. Trimming cost V 4 bases and J 1 base, with 17 bases left between them. In nucleotides, the CDR3 is TGCGCCAGCAGCCCGAAGTACAGCCTACCTTCCTACGAGCAGTACTTC. Translating gives CASSPKYSLPSYEQYF.

The gene calls are TRBV6-5 and TRBJ1-1; D possibly corresponds to TRBD1 (5 bases). Germline V gives CDR1 MNHEY, CDR2 SVGAGI. V lost 5 bases and J lost 2, with 9 bases in between. The CDR3 is made up of 13 amino acids. This chain's CDR3 is CASSPGGNTEAFF. Here the CDR3 DNA reads TGTGCCAGCAGTCCCGGGGGTAACACTGAAGCTTTCTTT.

The CDR3 loop reads CASGLVGTPQETQYF. CDR3 bases: TGTGCTAGTGGTTTGGTCGGGACACCGCAAGAGACCCAGTACTTC. The rearrangement links TRBV12-5 to TRBJ2-5, with a possible D match to TRBD1 (6 bases). This CDR3 is 15 amino acids long. Germline V CDR1 and CDR2: LGHNT, FRNRAP. Trimming pared 0 bases from V and 2 bases from J, leaving 10 bases between.

This sequence joins TRBV7-2 and TRBJ1-1, with TRBD1 matching 7 bases. V lost 0 bases to trimming and J lost 7 bases; unmatched junction nucleotides: 20. This CDR3 is 19 amino acids long. In germline, CDR1 is SGHTA, CDR2 FQGNSA. This CDR3 is CASSLALSDSGRGFHEAFF. The CDR3 region has the DNA TGTGCCAGCAGCTTAGCGCTTTCAGATAGTGGCAGGGGGTTTCATGAAGCTTTCTTT.

Concerning this clone itself: Sequence at one end of the junction differs from germline and may be a read error. The chain carries TRBV5-4 and TRBJ2-5, with TRBD2 identical over 13 bases. Germline V CDR1 and CDR2: SGHNT, YYREEE (reference sequence). This CDR3 has 19 amino acids. CDR3 DNA: TGTGCCAGCAGCCCGTCACTAGCGGGGGGGACTCGGGGCCAAGGGACCCAGTACTTC. Translation: CASSPSLAGGTRGQGTQYF. Looking up the rest from reference TRBV5-4 and TRBJ2-5 gives the full variable domain: ETGVTQSPTHLIKTRGQQVTLRCSSQSGHNTVSWYQQALGQGPQFIFQYYREEENGRGNFPPRFSGLQFPNYSSELNVNALELDDSALYLCASSPSLAGGTRGQGTQYFGPGTRLLVL.

J is TRBJ2-7 and V is TRBV5-1; TRBD1 agrees at 11 bases. V lost 4 bases and J lost 2; bases outside the gene matches: 2. Germline values: CDR1 SGHRS, CDR2 YFSETQ. The CDR3 has 14 amino acids. CDR3 bases: TGCGCCAGCAGCGAGGGACAGGGGGCCTACGAGCAGTACTTC. As protein: CASSEGQGAYEQYF.